The 16 T cell receptor beta chains below were found in one sample sequenced in a study of PD-1 blockade in classical Hodgkin lymphoma. Every single patient, without exception, relapsed after autologous stem cell transplantation, and brentuximab vedotin exposure varied. Clones were sequenced by immunoSEQ multiplex PCR, and TCRdb holds only the in-frame ones, with some missing. The sample holds 15,000 to 20,000 clones, 80% to 85% seen once. Specimen: peripheral blood mononuclear cells (PBMCs), collected at baseline. Every receptor here comes from a human donor with classical Hodgkin lymphoma.

The CDR3 nucleotides are TGTGCCAGTAGTGAAGGGGACCACATCTACTACGAGCAGTACTTC. Its translation is CASSEGDHIYYEQYF. The gene calls are TRBV19 and TRBJ2-7; TRBD1 or TRBD2 may be the D gene (5 bases each). Germline loops: CDR1 LNHDA, CDR2 SQIVND (reference sequence). The CDR3 extends over 15 amino acids. Trimming took off 5 bases at V and 3 bases at J, with 17 bases between the two ends.

In this sample, this clone turned up once. V gene TRBV5-8 combines with J gene TRBJ2-5, with D perhaps TRBD2 (6 bases). The J call may be wrong; the DNA end is better matched by TRBJ2-7. Germline V gene data show CDR1 as SGHTS and CDR2 as YDEGEE. The CDR3 totals 13 residues. The CDR3 DNA reads TGTGCCAGCAGCTTGAACGGGAGCCCCGAGCAGTACTTC. As protein: CASSLNGSPEQYF.

This rearrangement joins TRBV27 to TRBJ1-1; 10 positions match TRBD1. The CDR3 is made up of 15 amino acids. Trimming cost V 5 bases and J 8 bases; bases outside gene matches: 11. The germline V gene has CDR1 MNHEY and CDR2 SMNVEV (reference sequence). The CDR3, as DNA: TGTGCCAGCAGTACCCCCGGGACAGGGGAGAGGGAAGCTTTCTTT. The encoded protein is CASSTPGTGEREAFF.

There are a few counts of this clone. The chain links TRBV13 to TRBJ2-1; TRBD1 matches at 9 bases. CDR1 is PRHDT and CDR2 is FYEKMQ in the germline V gene (reference sequence). The CDR3 sequence is 15 residues long. J was trimmed by 6 bases and V by 6 bases; bases with no gene match: 9. The DNA for the CDR3 is TGTGCCAGCAGGATCGGGGACAGGGTAGTCAATGAGCAGTTCTTC. Protein product: CASRIGDRVVNEQFF.

The J gene is TRBJ1-1, the V gene TRBV15; 7 nucleotides agree with TRBD1. The CDR3 loop spans 15 amino acids. V gave up 5 bases and J gave up 6 bases; unmatched junction bases: 12. CDR1 is LNHNV and CDR2 is YYDKDF in the germline V gene (reference sequence). CDR3 sequence: CATSVQTGQLAEAFF. The CDR3 coding sequence is TGTGCCACCAGCGTCCAGACAGGGCAACTGGCTGAAGCTTTCTTT.

The chain has TRBV11-3 and TRBJ2-3, with D perhaps TRBD1 (7 bases). Germline assignment: CDR1 SGHNT and CDR2 YENEEA. Trimming cost V 0 bases and J 4 bases, with 17 bases left between them. This CDR3 spans 17 amino acids. The CDR3 sequence is CASSLEAGGLFADTQYF. The CDR3 DNA sequence: TGTGCCAGCAGCTTAGAGGCAGGGGGGCTGTTTGCAGATACGCAGTATTTT.

The chain recombines TRBV11-3 with TRBJ1-2; TRBD1 matches 7 bases. Germline V gene lookup returns CDR1 SGHNT and CDR2 YENEEA. The CDR3 length is 15 residues. J was trimmed by 3 bases and V by 5 bases; bases with no gene match: 9. CDR3 protein: CASSGLVGTDYGYTF. The CDR3 coding sequence is TGTGCCAGCAGCGGGCTTGTCGGGACAGACTATGGCTACACCTTC. Drawing the rest from reference TRBV11-3 and TRBJ1-2, the complete variable domain is EAGVVQSPRYKIIEKKQPVAFWCNPISGHNTLYWYLQNLGQGPELLIRYENEEAVDDSQLPKDRFSAERLKGVDSTLKIQPAELGDSAVYLCASSGLVGTDYGYTFGSGTRLTVV.

The chain recombines TRBV28 with TRBJ1-2, with D perhaps TRBD1 (6 bases). Trimming cost V 5 bases and J 4 bases, with 14 bases left between them. CDR3 size: 14 residues. Per the germline V gene, CDR1 is MDHEN and CDR2 is SYDVKM. The CDR3 sequence is CASSRGHGIYGYTF. The DNA for the CDR3 is TGTGCCAGCAGTCGGGGACATGGAATCTATGGCTACACCTTC.

This sequence joins TRBV6-5 and TRBJ2-3; a possible D gene is TRBD2 (6 bases). From germline, CDR1 is MNHEY and CDR2 SVGAGI. Deletions cut 10 bases from V and 14 bases from J, with 19 bases between. The CDR3 extends over 11 amino acids. The CDR3: CATGTPGAGYF. CDR3 sequence (DNA): TGTGCCACCGGGACTCCAGGAGCTGGGTATTTT.

The gene calls are TRBV7-2 and TRBJ2-7; 8 nucleotides align to TRBD2. This CDR3 comprises 14 residues. Germline assignment: CDR1 SGHTA and CDR2 FQGNSA. Trimming cost V 5 bases and J 2 bases; bases outside gene matches: 5. The CDR3 loop is CASSQPGLAYEQYF. CDR3 DNA: TGTGCCAGCAGCCAGCCGGGACTAGCCTACGAGCAGTACTTC.

The gene calls are TRBV27 and TRBJ1-6; possibly TRBD1 for D (5 bases). CDR3 length: 16 amino acids. Germline V gives CDR1 MNHEY, CDR2 SMNVEV (reference sequence). Trimming stripped 1 base from V and 6 bases from J, with 13 bases between. The CDR3 is CASSLFKTVTNSPLHF. The CDR3 DNA is TGTGCCAGCAGTTTATTTAAGACAGTGACTAATTCACCCCTCCACTTT.

The rearrangement uses TRBV28 and TRBJ1-5; D is unresolved. The CDR3 is made up of 14 amino acids. Trimming removed 2 bases from V and 0 bases from J, with 5 bases in between. Germline V gene lookup returns CDR1 MDHEN and CDR2 SYDVKM. The chain's CDR3 is CASSLVNSNQPQHF. CDR3 DNA sequence: TGTGCCAGCAGTTTAGTAAATAGCAATCAGCCCCAGCATTTT.

Points on this clone: Other nucleotide sequences in the sample specify the same CDR3. V and J are TRBV5-1 and TRBJ2-2; TRBD2 agrees at 7 bases. The CDR3 is made up of 15 amino acids. V was pared by 0 bases and J by 3 bases, with 2 bases of the junction left unmatched. Germline CDR1 is SGHRS and CDR2 is YFSETQ. In DNA, the CDR3 is TGCGCCAGCAGCTTGGACCGGGGGGACACCGGGGAGCTGTTTTTT. The encoded protein is CASSLDRGDTGELFF.

The chain carries TRBV9 and TRBJ2-7, with D maybe TRBD1 (6 bases). This CDR3 contains 15 residues. With 0 bases removed from V and 4 bases from J, the gap between germline ends came to 14 bases. Germline V gene lookup returns CDR1 SGDLS and CDR2 YYNGEE. The CDR3 DNA reads TGTGCCAGCAGCGTAGAGGGGGAGTTAAATTACGAGCAGTACTTC. Translation: CASSVEGELNYEQYF.

This chain joins TRBV9 and TRBJ2-2; a weak D match, TRBD2 (6 bases). CDR3 length equals 17 residues. CDR1 is SGDLS and CDR2 is YYNGEE in the germline V gene. Trimming left V 0 bases short and J 1 base short, with 13 bases between. The CDR3 loop is CASSVVAAGRNTGELFF. CDR3 coding DNA: TGTGCCAGCAGCGTAGTGGCAGCGGGTAGGAACACCGGGGAGCTGTTTTTT.

This clone was seen a single time. The chain has TRBV5-6 and TRBJ2-7; 11 bases fit TRBD1. CDR1 SGHDT and CDR2 YYEEEE come from the germline V gene. The CDR3 sequence is 14 residues long. The V and J ends lost 0 bases and 6 bases, in that order; junction bases with no gene match: 2. This chain's CDR3 is CASSLVGTGGEQYF. The CDR3 nucleotides read TGTGCCAGCAGCTTGGTTGGGACAGGGGGCGAGCAGTACTTC.